Following are 19 T cell receptor beta chains from one sample sequenced in a study of blood T cell repertoires in COVID-19. Assay: immunoSEQ multiplex PCR; the TCRdb copy retains only in-frame clones and omits some. The data show about 370,000 clones, 75% to 90% seen once. The sample comprised PBMCs or T cells enriched from blood (not recorded which). These receptors came from a man between 18 and 35 years old who had recovered from COVID-19.

The genes are TRBV20-1 and TRBJ1-2; a possible D gene is TRBD1 (6 bases). The CDR3 spans 14 residues. V shed 3 bases and J shed 4 bases, with 15 bases lying between them. Germline assignment: CDR1 DFQATT and CDR2 SNEGSKA (reference sequence). CDR3 protein: CSASSGQQSYGYTF. For the CDR3, the DNA is TGCAGTGCTAGTTCGGGACAACAATCCTATGGCTACACCTTC.

The chain couples TRBV4-2 to TRBJ2-3, with TRBD2 identical over 14 bases. The CDR3 length is 15 residues. V gave up 7 bases and J gave up 6 bases; unmatched junction bases: 6. The V gene's germline CDR1 is LGHNA and CDR2 YNFKEQ. This CDR3 reads CASTGTSGSFDTQYF. CDR3 nucleotides: TGTGCCAGCACCGGGACTAGCGGGAGTTTTGATACGCAGTATTTT.

This clone was seen a handful of times. The chain uses TRBV6-5 and TRBJ2-5; TRBD2 matches at 10 bases. Per germline, CDR1 MNHEY and CDR2 SVGAGI. The CDR3 loop spans 16 amino acids. The trim removed 2 bases at V and 6 bases at J, leaving 9 bases unmatched. This CDR3 is CASSYNPLAGSQTQYF. The DNA of the CDR3 is TGTGCCAGCAGTTACAACCCACTAGCGGGGTCACAGACCCAGTACTTC.

This clone was seen only once. One base away lies a much larger clone, so this may be a sequencing read error. J is TRBJ2-7 and V is TRBV5-5; 10 bases are shared with TRBD2. Germline-derived CDR1 and CDR2 are SGHKS and YYEKEE (reference sequence). V trimming: 1 base; J trimming: 3 bases; junction bases outside the gene matches: 1. This CDR3 comprises 14 residues. This chain's CDR3 is CASSLTSGDYEQYF. CDR3 DNA sequence: TGTGCCAGCAGCTTGACTAGCGGGGACTACGAGCAGTACTTC.

This chain uses TRBV7-3 with TRBJ2-4; D is uncertain. Trimming took off 1 base at V and 9 bases at J, with 16 bases between the two ends. The CDR3 extends over 15 amino acids. Germline values: CDR1 SGHTA, CDR2 FQGTGA. The CDR3 region is CASSLNGPVESIQYF. CDR3 sequence (DNA): TGTGCCAGCAGCTTAAACGGCCCTGTGGAGAGCATTCAGTACTTC. Using reference TRBV7-3 and TRBJ2-4 for the parts outside the CDR3, the full variable domain is GAGVSQTPSNKVTEKGKYVELRCDPISGHTALYWYRQSLGQGPEFLIYFQGTGAADDSGLPNDRFFAVRPEGSVSTLKIQRTERGDSAVYLCASSLNGPVESIQYFGAGTRLSVL.

The chain uses TRBV6-4 and TRBJ2-5; 14 bases are shared with TRBD2. This CDR3 has 17 amino acids. The V gene end was trimmed by 8 bases and the J gene end by 3 bases; junction bases not matched to a gene: 11. CDR1 is MRHNA and CDR2 is SNTAGT in the germline V gene. Here the CDR3 DNA reads TGTGCCAGCGTCACCAGGGGGGGACTAGCGGGAGAAGAGACCCAGTACTTC. Its translation is CASVTRGGLAGEETQYF.

The V gene is TRBV6-4, the J gene TRBJ2-4; 10 nucleotides line up with TRBD2. The CDR3 runs 17 residues. With V trimmed by 6 bases and J by 0 bases, 8 bases remained unmatched. Germline CDR1 and CDR2: MRHNA and SNTAGT. CDR3 residues: CASRASGGDLAKNIQYF. The CDR3 DNA reads as TGTGCCAGCAGGGCTAGCGGGGGAGACCTAGCCAAAAACATTCAGTACTTC.

The chain couples TRBV6-6 to TRBJ1-1, with D unresolved. V shed 5 bases and J shed 1 base, with 23 bases lying between them. Germline CDR1 is MNHNY and CDR2 is SVGAGI (reference sequence). This CDR3 is built from 18 residues. The CDR3 DNA sequence: TGTGCCAGCAGTCTAACTTCCCCCAGGCATGTATCGAACACTGAAGCTTTCTTT. Translation: CASSLTSPRHVSNTEAFF.

V is TRBV21-1 and J is TRBJ2-3; TRBD2 is taken as the D call from the table, unchecked against the DNA. TRBV21-1 is a pseudogene. CDR3 length equals 15 residues. The CDR3 bases are TGTGCCAGCAGCAATCGACTAGAGGTATTGGATACGCAGTATTTT. This encodes CASSNRLEVLDTQYF.

The chain combines TRBV7-3 with TRBJ1-1; TRBD1 matches at 7 bases. The CDR3 is 16 residues long. The V gene end was trimmed by 0 bases and the J gene end by 0 bases; junction bases not matched to a gene: 4. Germline lookup yields CDR1 SGHTA and CDR2 FQGTGA. In DNA, the CDR3 is TGTGCCAGCAGCTTAACGGGGGGACAGATGAACACTGAAGCTTTCTTT. This gives the protein CASSLTGGQMNTEAFF.

This rearrangement joins TRBV27 to TRBJ1-5; the match to TRBD1 covers 8 bases. After removal of 3 bases from V and 4 bases from J, the junction contained 5 bases not matched to a gene. In germline, CDR1 is MNHEY, CDR2 SMNVEV (reference sequence). The CDR3 covers 15 residues. CDR3 protein: CASSLTGVGNQPQHF. CDR3 sequence (DNA): TGTGCCAGCAGTTTGACAGGGGTTGGGAATCAGCCCCAGCATTTT.

The chain recombines TRBV28 with TRBJ2-7; 7 positions agree with TRBD1. This CDR3 contains 14 residues. From germline, CDR1 is MDHEN and CDR2 SYDVKM. The trim removed 6 bases at V and 0 bases at J, leaving 5 bases unmatched. CDR3 sequence reads: CASSGTVSSYEQYF. CDR3 bases: TGTGCCAGCAGCGGGACAGTGAGCTCCTACGAGCAGTACTTC.

J is TRBJ2-7 and V is TRBV9, with TRBD1 matching 11 bases. Germline CDR1 reads SGDLS; CDR2 reads YYNGEE. CDR3 length equals 15 residues. After removal of 4 bases from V and 6 bases from J, the junction contained 9 bases not matched to a gene. The CDR3 DNA reads TGTGCCAGCAGCACCACCGGGACAGGGGGTGGCGAGCAGTACTTC. This codes for CASSTTGTGGGEQYF.

The rearrangement uses TRBV29-1 and TRBJ1-2, with D maybe TRBD1 (6 bases). The CDR3 has 13 amino acids. Per the germline V gene, CDR1 is SQVTM and CDR2 is ANQGSEA. V shed 7 bases and J shed 4 bases, with 16 bases lying between them. Written as DNA, the CDR3 is TGCAGCGCCCGGACAGTAGAGAGCTATGGCTACACCTTC. Translation gives CSARTVESYGYTF.

The CDR3 spells CSVTRRTGYEQYF. In DNA, the CDR3 is TGCAGCGTTACCAGAAGGACAGGCTACGAGCAGTACTTC. The chain carries TRBV29-1 and TRBJ2-7; TRBD1 matches 7 bases. The CDR3 consists of 13 residues. With 5 bases clipped from V and 3 bases from J, the junction kept 7 bases outside the gene matches. Germline-derived CDR1 and CDR2 are SQVTM and ANQGSEA.

Of note for this clone: This specimen includes other DNA sequences encoding the same CDR3. J is TRBJ2-7 and V is TRBV6-5; 9 bases are shared with TRBD1. CDR1 is MNHEY, CDR2 SVGAGI, per germline. Trimming cost V 0 bases and J 5 bases; bases outside gene matches: 2. This CDR3 has 14 residues. The DNA of the CDR3 is TGTGCCAGCAGTTACTCGGGACAGGGTAACGAGCAGTACTTC. Translated: CASSYSGQGNEQYF.

The gene calls are TRBV27 and TRBJ1-2; the match to TRBD1 covers 10 bases. The CDR3 spans 14 residues. With 4 bases clipped from V and 8 bases from J, the junction kept 7 bases outside the gene matches. Germline V gives CDR1 MNHEY, CDR2 SMNVEV (reference sequence). As DNA, the CDR3 is TGTGCCAGCAGTTCGGGGGGACAGGGGAGGGGCTACACCTTC. Protein sequence: CASSSGGQGRGYTF.

The chain uses TRBV27 and TRBJ1-4; 7 positions agree with TRBD1. The J segment lost 3 bases and the V segment lost 4 bases, leaving 11 bases of the junction unmatched. The CDR3 loop spans 17 amino acids. Germline CDR1 and CDR2: MNHEY and SMNVEV (reference sequence). The CDR3 here is CASSSYYQGGPNEKLFF. The CDR3 DNA sequence: TGTGCCAGCAGTTCATACTACCAGGGGGGACCTAATGAAAAACTGTTTTTT.

The CDR3 sequence: CASSPITGTSYNEQFF. The CDR3 region has the DNA TGTGCCAGCAGCCCTATTACCGGGACTAGTTACAATGAGCAGTTCTTC. The chain couples TRBV7-2 to TRBJ2-1; TRBD2 matches 8 bases. Germline lookup yields CDR1 SGHTA and CDR2 FQGNSA. This CDR3 contains 16 residues. The trim removed 5 bases at V and 4 bases at J, leaving 10 bases unmatched.